The 22 T cell receptor beta chains in this list originate from one sample, sequenced in a study of T cells in Graves' hyperthyroidism and ophthalmopathy. TCR beta CDR3 sequences were amplified from RNA transcripts. First-round RT-PCR targeting the TCR CDR3 was performed with the HTBI primer set. MiXCR, applied by TCRdb to the multiplex PCR reads, yields one record per CDR3 protein. The data contain roughly 580,000 distinct CDR3 sequences, around 45% of them singletons. Material for sequencing was peripheral blood or thyroid tissue (not recorded which). These receptors originate from a woman between 18 and 29 years old with Graves' hyperthyroidism.

The V gene is TRBV12-3 or TRBV12-4, the J gene TRBJ1-2; D not resolved. The CDR3 runs 13 residues. V shed 1 base and J shed 4 bases, with 7 bases lying between them. CDR3 sequence (DNA): TGTGCCAGCAGTTTAGTGAATTCCTATGGCTACACCTTC. This codes for CASSLVNSYGYTF.

Concerning this clonotype: The conserved closing phenylalanine or tryptophan is absent in this CDR3, likely reflecting a read error. Because the CDR3's place on the DNA is in doubt, the DNA is left out and the CDR3 is given as listed by TCRdb. This chain joins TRBV7-3 and TRBJ1-5; no DNA check was done on the table's D call, TRBD1. The CDR3 region is 9 residues in length, termini included. CDR1 and CDR2 from the germline V gene are SGHTA and FQGTGA. CDR3 residues: CASSQTPGV.

The chain links TRBV6-5 to TRBJ2-5; D gene ambiguous. The CDR3 runs 14 residues. Germline CDR1 and CDR2: MNHEY and SVGAGI. V shed 0 bases and J shed 4 bases, with 9 bases lying between them. The CDR3 coding sequence is TGTGCCAGCAGTTACTCCAGCGTGGGAGAGACCCAGTACTTC. Protein product: CASSYSSVGETQYF.

This clonotype appeared a few times. The rearrangement uses TRBV2 and TRBJ2-7, with D perhaps being TRBD1 or TRBD2 (5 bases each). Germline V gene sequence: CDR1 SNHLY, CDR2 FYNNEI. V lost 9 bases and J lost 3, with 21 bases in between. The CDR3 is 15 amino acids. The CDR3 sequence is CASEPAPGTHYEQYF. CDR3 bases: TGTGCCAGTGAACCCGCCCCAGGGACCCACTACGAGCAGTACTTC. Full variable domain (outside the CDR3, taken from reference TRBV2 and TRBJ2-7): EPEVTQTPSHQVTQMGQEVILRCVPISNHLYFYWYRQILGQKVEFLVSFYNNEISEKSEIFDDQFSVERPDGSNFTLKIRSTKLEDSAMYFCASEPAPGTHYEQYFGPGTRLTVT.

The V and J genes are TRBV6-1 and TRBJ2-6; unclear D gene. V was trimmed by 0 bases and J by 1 base, leaving 10 bases between them. CDR3 length: 17 amino acids. The V gene's germline CDR1 is MNHNS and CDR2 SASEGT. CDR3 sequence (DNA): TGTGCCAGCAGTGAAGCGCTTCAAGGGTCTGGGGCCAACGTCCTGACTTTC. Its protein product is CASSEALQGSGANVLTF.

As to this clonotype: An end of the junction differs from the germline gene, which may be a read error. The rearrangement joins TRBV9 to TRBJ1-1; D unresolved. From germline, CDR1 is SGDLS and CDR2 YYNGEE. The CDR3 is made up of 14 amino acids. CDR3 bases: TGTGCCGGCAGCTTGGGAGCATATGGCACTGAAGCTTTCTTT. It specifies CAGSLGAYGTEAFF.

This chain connects TRBV15 to TRBJ2-6; no firm D call. Looked up from germline, CDR1 is LNHNV and CDR2 is YYDKDF (reference sequence). CDR3 size: 16 residues. V shed 3 bases and J shed 0 bases, with 9 bases lying between them. Here the CDR3 reads CATSSPSHSGANVLTF. The DNA for the CDR3 is TGTGCCACCAGCAGCCCCAGTCACTCTGGGGCCAACGTCCTGACTTTC.

The V gene is TRBV20-1, the J gene TRBJ1-1; 9 positions agree with TRBD1. There are 14 residues in the CDR3. V was pared by 3 bases and J by 3 bases, with 5 bases of the junction left unmatched. Germline CDR1 and CDR2: DFQATT and SNEGSKA (reference sequence). CDR3 in amino acids: CSASRTGADTEAFF. CDR3 coding DNA: TGCAGTGCTAGCAGGACAGGGGCGGACACTGAAGCTTTCTTT.

The count of this clonotype is one. J is TRBJ2-5 and V is TRBV19; the match to TRBD1 covers 8 bases. The CDR3 loop spans 17 amino acids. J was trimmed by 5 bases and V by 4 bases; bases with no gene match: 15. Germline CDR1 reads LNHDA; CDR2 reads SQIVND (reference sequence). The CDR3 spells CASSSHTTGGNGETQYF. The CDR3 DNA sequence: TGTGCCAGTAGTAGTCATACTACAGGGGGGAACGGGGAGACCCAGTACTTC.

The V gene is TRBV9, the J gene TRBJ2-5; D is possibly TRBD2 (5 bases). V was pared by 0 bases and J by 5 bases, with 14 bases between. The CDR3 is made up of 15 amino acids. CDR1 and CDR2 from the germline V gene are SGDLS and YYNGEE. For the CDR3, the DNA is TGTGCCAGCAGCGTAGAAGCTTCCCGAGGGGAGACCCAGTACTTC. Translating gives CASSVEASRGETQYF. Filled out from reference TRBV9 and TRBJ2-5, the complete variable domain reads DSGVTQTPKHLITATGQRVTLRCSPRSGDLSVYWYQQSLDQGLQFLIQYYNGEERAKGNILERFSAQQFPDLHSELNLSSLELGDSALYFCASSVEASRGETQYFGPGTRLLVL.

Comment on this clonotype: Its ends do not fully match the called genes, so a read error is possible. The chain recombines TRBV20-1 with TRBJ2-7, with D possibly being TRBD1 (6 bases). This CDR3 region has 14 residues. In germline, CDR1 is DFQATT, CDR2 SNEGSKA (reference sequence). The CDR3 region has the DNA TGCAGTGCTCGAGATGAGGGGACATCCTACGAGCAGTACTTC. Protein product: CSARDEGTSYEQYF.

This clonotype has just a few counts. This chain uses TRBV5-1 with TRBJ2-7, with TRBD2 matching over 12 bases. Trimming at V came to 2 bases and at J to 1 base, leaving 10 bases not matched to a gene. This CDR3 contains 18 residues. The germline CDR1 and CDR2 sequences are SGHRS and YFSETQ. Here the CDR3 DNA reads TGCGCCAGCAGCTTCTCTAGCGGGAGGGCCTCAGGGTCCTACGAGCAGTACTTC. Its protein product is CASSFSSGRASGSYEQYF. The complete variable domain, with remaining parts taken from reference TRBV5-1 and TRBJ2-7, reads KAGVTQTPRYLIKTRGQQVTLSCSPISGHRSVSWYQQTPGQGLQFLFEYFSETQRNKGNFPGRFSGRQFSNSRSEMNVSTLELGDSALYLCASSFSSGRASGSYEQYFGPGTRLTVT.

The chain links TRBV2 to TRBJ1-5, with D maybe TRBD1 (6 bases). The germline V gene encodes CDR1 SNHLY and CDR2 FYNNEI. The CDR3 is 15 amino acids. The V end was cut by 5 bases, the J end by 0 bases, with 11 bases between. In DNA, the CDR3 is TGTGCCAGCAGTACGGGGACACATAGCAATCAGCCCCAGCATTTT. Its translation is CASSTGTHSNQPQHF.

Turning to this clonotype: A read error may produce the germline difference seen at one junction end. The chain joins TRBV6-5 to TRBJ2-7; D ambiguous. Germline V gene data show CDR1 as MNHEY and CDR2 as SVGAGI. The CDR3 contains 12 residues. The CDR3 bases are TGTGCCATCAGTTACTGGGTCTCCGAGCAGTACTTC. Its protein product is CAISYWVSEQYF.

This clonotype occurred many times. This chain links TRBV28 with TRBJ2-5; 10 bases line up with TRBD2. This CDR3 comprises 15 residues. Germline V CDR1 and CDR2: MDHEN, SYDVKM. The CDR3 coding sequence is TGTGGAAGCAGCTATCCTAGCGGGGGCCAAGAGACCCAGTACTTC. This gives the protein CGSSYPSGGQETQYF.

Points on this clonotype: A much larger clone lies one base from this, so it may be a read error. The chain carries TRBV29-1 and TRBJ2-5, with D unresolved. The CDR3 totals 13 residues. Germline CDR1 and CDR2: SQVTM and ANQGSEA. Deletions cut 0 bases from V and 5 bases from J, with 10 bases between. Here the CDR3 reads CSVEDFVPETQYF. DNA of the CDR3: TGCAGCGTTGAAGATTTTGTTCCGGAGACCCAGTACTTC.

As to this clonotype: One base away lies a much larger clone, so this may be a sequencing read error. This chain connects TRBV29-1 to TRBJ2-7; the match to TRBD1 covers 9 bases. This CDR3 comprises 13 residues. J lost 6 bases, V lost 6 bases, and 9 bases had no gene match. Per germline, CDR1 SQVTM and CDR2 ANQGSEA. CDR3 residues: CSVGTGTGCEQYF. In DNA form, the CDR3 reads TGCAGCGTCGGGACCGGGACAGGGTGCGAGCAGTACTTC.

Written as DNA, the CDR3 is TGTGCCAGCAGTCACTGGACAGGGGGCACTGAAGCTTTCTTT. It is translated as CASSHWTGGTEAFF. V usage is TRBV7-6 and J usage is TRBJ1-1, with 10 bases lining up with TRBD1. Losses at the gene ends were 6 bases for V and 4 bases for J; bases not matched to a gene: 5. Germline CDR1 reads SGHVS; CDR2 reads FNYEAQ. The CDR3 runs to 14 residues.

The V and J genes are TRBV15 and TRBJ2-7; D uncertain. In germline, CDR1 is LNHNV, CDR2 YYDKDF (reference sequence). V was shortened by 3 bases and J by 3 bases, with 15 bases between the two germline ends. The CDR3 is 15 amino acids. Here the CDR3 DNA reads TGTGCCACCAGCAGCCTTGGGTCCTTGGGCTACGAGCAGTACTTC. Amino acid sequence: CATSSLGSLGYEQYF.

The gene calls are TRBV6-6 and TRBJ2-5; 9 bases are shared with TRBD2. The CDR3 runs to 16 residues. Germline lookup yields CDR1 MNHNY and CDR2 SVGAGI (reference sequence). Trimming took 4 bases from V and 5 from J; bases not matched to a gene: 11. The CDR3 sequence is CASSLTSGPGPETQYF. CDR3 nucleotide sequence: TGTGCCAGCAGTTTGACTAGCGGCCCCGGGCCGGAGACCCAGTACTTC.

This chain links TRBV2 with TRBJ1-1; unclear D gene. The CDR3 has 13 amino acids. The germline V gene has CDR1 SNHLY and CDR2 FYNNEI. V was pared by 6 bases and J by 1 base, with 9 bases between. DNA for the CDR3: TGTGCCAGCAGCTGGTTTGAGAACACTGAAGCTTTCTTT. Residues: CASSWFENTEAFF.

This sequence joins TRBV29-1 and TRBJ1-2; a possible D gene is TRBD1 (6 bases). V lost 4 bases and J lost 4, with 16 bases in between. Germline V gives CDR1 SQVTM, CDR2 ANQGSEA. The CDR3 runs to 14 residues. As DNA, the CDR3 is TGCAGCGTTGTGGGGGGGCTGGTTGGCTATGGCTACACCTTC. Its protein is CSVVGGLVGYGYTF.